A selection of T cell receptor beta chains follows, all from one sample in a study of T-cell reconstitution after alpha-beta-depleted transplantation in children. TCRdb re-called the PCR reads through MiXCR, storing one row per CDR3 protein. This repertoire shows 200,000 to 250,000 distinct CDR3 sequences, roughly 25% found once; its top ten account for 4.5% to 5.5%. The sample was PBMCs, mostly from graft donor cells, taken 360 days after TCRalphabeta/CD19-depleted stem cell transplant. Receptor source: a female patient between 2 and 15 years old who had a stem cell transplant for congenital amegakaryocytic thrombocytopenia, so the T cells may come from the graft donor. CDR3s include the opening cysteine and the closing phenylalanine or tryptophan. Each record gives: J gene, V gene, clone size, D gene, CDR3 DNA, CDR3 protein. D genes are given only for firm matches. Where a row states a size, it is once, few, many or the class of an expanded clone; other rows omit it.

TRBJ2-2	TRBV20-1	many	-	TGCAGTGCTAGAGTTTCTAGCACTCGCACCGGGGAGCTGTTTTTT	CSARVSSTRTGELFF
TRBJ2-6	TRBV4-3	few	-	TGCGCCAGCAGCCCTACATGGGGTCCCTCTGGGGCCAACGTCCTGACTTTC	CASSPTWGPSGANVLTF
TRBJ2-4	TRBV14	-	TRBD2	TGTGCCAGCAGTCTAGCGGTAGCCAAAAACATTCAGTACTTC	CASSLAVAKNIQYF
TRBJ2-7	TRBV28	few	-	TGTGCCAGCAGCTCGACCCAAGCGTACTCCTACGAGCAGTACTTC	CASSSTQAYSYEQYF
TRBJ1-3	TRBV10-3	-	-	TGTGCCATCAGTGGAGACAAAAAAAACACCATATATTTT	CAISGDKKNTIYF
TRBJ1-5	TRBV19	-	-	TGTGCCAGTAGTATTAGTTACGGAAATCAGCCCCAGCATTTT	CASSISYGNQPQHF
TRBJ2-1	TRBV29-1	few	-	TGCAGCGGTCCCACAGGGATAGCCGGTGAGCAGTTCTTC	CSGPTGIAGEQFF
TRBJ2-7	TRBV4-1	many	-	TGCGCCAGCAGCCGTCAAACAGAGGGTTACGAGCAGTACTTC	CASSRQTEGYEQYF
TRBJ2-2	TRBV12-3/TRBV12-4	few	-	TGTGCCAGCAGCCCACTGGAGTCCAGGGTAACCGGGGAGCTGTTTTTT	CASSPLESRVTGELFF
TRBJ1-5	TRBV7-6	-	TRBD1	TGTGCCAGCAGCTTAGCCCAGGGGGCGAGTGGCAATCAGCCCCAGCATTTT	CASSLAQGASGNQPQHF
TRBJ2-2	TRBV25-1	-	-	TGTGCCAGCATGAAGGCGAACACCGGGGAGCTGTTTTTT	CASMKANTGELFF
TRBJ2-1	TRBV10-3	many	TRBD2	TGTGCCACCACCGGGACTAGCGGGAGTATCTACAATGAGCAGTTCTTC	CATTGTSGSIYNEQFF
TRBJ2-7	TRBV27	-	-	TGTGCCAGCAGTTCATTAATAACACAGCCCATTAAAGAGCAGTACTTC	CASSSLITQPIKEQYF
TRBJ2-7	TRBV5-1	many	-	TGCGCCAGCAGCTTGGGTGCTCTCTCCTACGAGCAGTACTTC	CASSLGALSYEQYF
TRBJ2-7	TRBV20-1	-	-	TGCAGTGCCACCGTGCGTGGGGTATACGAGCAGTACTTC	CSATVRGVYEQYF
TRBJ2-3	TRBV4-2	few	TRBD2	TGTGCCAGCAGCCGTAGCGGGAAGCGAGGAGGCACAGATACGCAGTATTTT	CASSRSGKRGGTDTQYF
TRBJ1-1	TRBV12-3/TRBV12-4	few	-	TGTGCCAGCAGTTTGTCAGGGATGGACACTGAAGCTTTCTTT	CASSLSGMDTEAFF
TRBJ2-1	TRBV4-2	few	-	TGTGCCAGCAGCCAAGACCTTCGGGACGGTGAGCAGTTCTTC	CASSQDLRDGEQFF
TRBJ2-5	TRBV12-3/TRBV12-4	few	-	TGTGCCAGCAGTTTATCGGGGGGCCCTGAGACCCAGTACTTC	CASSLSGGPETQYF
TRBJ1-1	TRBV5-1	few	TRBD1	TGCGCCAGCAGCTTAAGCCCGACAGGGTTCACTGAAGCTTCCTTT	CASSLSPTGFTEASF
TRBJ1-2	TRBV5-1	-	-	TGCGCCAGCAGCTTGGCACAGGTCGCTAACTATGGCTACACCTTC	CASSLAQVANYGYTF
TRBJ2-1	TRBV20-1	few	-	TGCAGTGCTGGGGAGGGGGGGTCCTACAATGAGCAGTTCTTC	CSAGEGGSYNEQFF